This TCR beta chain was observed in a study of T-cell reconstitution after alpha-beta-depleted transplantation in children. The CDR3 sequence is 16 residues long. CDR1 and CDR2 (germline): MNHNS, SASEGT. V was trimmed by 9 bases and J by 5 bases, leaving 23 bases between them. This clonotype has ten or more counts. Unique molecular identifiers were built into the TCRbeta library. One entry per CDR3 protein results from TCRdb running MiXCR on the PCR reads. The table lists about 300,000 distinct CDR3 sequences, roughly 9.1% of them singletons. The sample consisted of PBMCs, taken before TCRalphabeta/CD19-depleted stem cell transplant. This sequence originates from a boy less than two years old with acute myeloid leukemia, due to receive a stem cell transplant. The rearrangement links TRBV6-1 to TRBJ2-1; D possibly corresponds to TRBD1 (6 bases). For the CDR3, the DNA is TGTGCCAGTAGCAAAACCGGGACACGGAGCAACAATGAGCAGTTCTTC. Its translation is CASSKTGTRSNNEQFF.